One and the same sample provided the 23 T cell receptor beta chains below, sequenced in a study of technical replicates of blood from several donors (dated by TCRdb to about 2017). Libraries were constructed by the immunoSEQ multiplex PCR assay. In its TCRdb copy, this immuneACCESS table keeps in-frame sequences only and misses some clones. Where compared with another copy, unresolved V genes explain less than half of these, and the others have no known cause. Present in this sample are more than 70,000 clones, 90% to 98% of which were seen just once. Clones ranked in the top ten supply around 0.2% of the sample. The material sequenced was T cells isolated from PBMCs. These receptors were collected from a human donor in good health.

This chain joins TRBV5-6 and TRBJ2-6, with 11 bases identical to TRBD1. Trimming removed 4 bases from V and 2 bases from J; junction bases left unmatched: 11. The CDR3 is made up of 19 amino acids. Germline CDR1 is SGHDT and CDR2 is YYEEEE. CDR3 region: CASSPLPGQGGTGANVLTF. In nucleotides, the CDR3 is TGTGCCAGCAGCCCACTCCCGGGACAGGGGGGAACTGGGGCCAACGTCCTGACTTTC.

The chain has TRBV4-1 and TRBJ2-3; D may be TRBD2 (5 bases). CDR3 size: 16 residues. V dropped 5 bases and J dropped 0 bases, with 15 bases sitting between them. Germline values: CDR1 MGHRA, CDR2 YSYEKL. Here the CDR3 DNA reads TGCGCCAGCAGCTACCGGGGAGCCCCTAGCACAGATACGCAGTATTTT. This sequence encodes CASSYRGAPSTDTQYF.

This chain links TRBV5-1 with TRBJ2-4; D remains unclear. V shed 3 bases and J shed 0 bases, with 10 bases lying between them. Germline lookup yields CDR1 SGHRS and CDR2 YFSETQ. CDR3 length equals 15 residues. The CDR3 coding sequence is TGCGCCAGCAGCTCATACCAAGCAGCCAAAAACATTCAGTACTTC. Translated, it gives CASSSYQAAKNIQYF.

This rearrangement joins TRBV4-1 to TRBJ2-5; D perhaps matches TRBD1 (6 bases). The CDR3 totals 13 residues. In germline, CDR1 is MGHRA, CDR2 YSYEKL. V was shortened by 3 bases and J by 2 bases, with 7 bases between the two germline ends. The CDR3 region is CASSHGQQETQYF. As DNA, the CDR3 is TGCGCCAGCAGCCACGGACAGCAAGAGACCCAGTACTTC.

The J gene is TRBJ1-2, the V gene TRBV2; the match to TRBD1 covers 7 bases. With 7 bases clipped from V and 1 base from J, the junction kept 9 bases outside the gene matches. This CDR3 comprises 15 residues. CDR1 and CDR2 (germline): SNHLY, FYNNEI. For the CDR3, the DNA is TGTGCCAGCATTCTAGGACAGGACTTTAACTATGGCTACACCTTC. It codes for CASILGQDFNYGYTF.

CDR3 bases: TGTGCCAGCAGCTTAGTCTATGAGCAGTTCTTC. Translating gives CASSLVYEQFF. V usage is TRBV11-3 and J usage is TRBJ2-1; D unresolved. The CDR3 spans 11 residues. The V and J ends lost 1 base and 8 bases respectively, with 3 bases between them. Germline V gene lookup returns CDR1 SGHNT and CDR2 YENEEA.

This chain uses TRBV7-9 with TRBJ2-1; TRBD2 matches at 7 bases. The V segment lost 0 bases and the J segment 0 bases; nucleotides outside the gene matches: 5. Germline V CDR1 and CDR2: SEHNR, FQNEAQ (reference sequence). This CDR3 has 17 amino acids. CDR3 coding DNA: TGTGCCAGCAGCTTAGCGGAGGGCGGGAGCTCCTACAATGAGCAGTTCTTC. It yields the protein CASSLAEGGSSYNEQFF.

This chain links TRBV11-2 with TRBJ2-3; D uncertain. Germline loops: CDR1 SGHAT, CDR2 FQNNGV. CDR3 length: 15 residues. The V end lost 1 base, the J end lost 3 bases, and 11 bases lay between the germline ends. The CDR3 region has the DNA TGTGCCAGCAGCTTAGTGACTCAAGTGACAGATACGCAGTATTTT. Translation: CASSLVTQVTDTQYF.

The chain employs TRBV9 and TRBJ2-1; 7 nucleotides match TRBD1. Germline loops: CDR1 SGDLS, CDR2 YYNGEE. Losses at the gene ends were 2 bases for V and 6 bases for J; bases not matched to a gene: 5. This CDR3 comprises 14 residues. CDR3 sequence reads: CASSVWDSLNEQFF. In DNA form, the CDR3 reads TGTGCCAGCAGCGTTTGGGACAGCCTCAATGAGCAGTTCTTC.

The rearrangement joins TRBV15 to TRBJ2-1, with 9 bases fitting TRBD2. Germline-derived CDR1 and CDR2 are LNHNV and YYDKDF (reference sequence). CDR3 length: 15 amino acids. V lost 4 bases, J lost 5 bases, and 6 bases stayed unmatched. The CDR3 region has the DNA TGTGCCACCAGCAATCTAGCGGGGATTGACAATGAGCAGTTCTTC. Translation gives CATSNLAGIDNEQFF.

This clone was counted once. The chain is built from TRBV5-6 and TRBJ2-2; TRBD2 agrees at 12 bases. Trimming at V came to 2 bases and at J to 5 bases, leaving 4 bases not matched to a gene. CDR3 length equals 16 residues. Germline CDR1 reads SGHDT; CDR2 reads YYEEEE. In DNA, the CDR3 is TGTGCCAGCAGCTTCGGACTAGCGGGACTTACCGGGGAGCTGTTTTTT. This gives the protein CASSFGLAGLTGELFF.

V gene TRBV10-1 combines with J gene TRBJ2-7, with D possibly matching TRBD1 (5 bases). This CDR3 has 15 residues. V was pared by 3 bases and J by 2 bases, with 14 bases between. Germline V gene lookup returns CDR1 WNHNN and CDR2 SYGVQD (reference sequence). Written as DNA, the CDR3 is TGCGCCAGCAGTGAATCAGGGTTAGCTACCTACGAGCAGTACTTC. This translates into CASSESGLATYEQYF.

The V call is TRBV28, the J call TRBJ2-1; 12 bases line up with TRBD2. The CDR3 runs 16 residues. With 7 bases clipped from V and 0 bases from J, the junction kept 4 bases outside the gene matches. The germline CDR1 and CDR2 sequences are MDHEN and SYDVKM. The CDR3 loop is CASTGLAGPSYNEQFF. As DNA, the CDR3 is TGTGCCAGCACCGGACTAGCGGGACCCTCCTACAATGAGCAGTTCTTC.

V and J are TRBV27 and TRBJ1-5, with 8 bases fitting TRBD1. From germline, CDR1 is MNHEY and CDR2 SMNVEV (reference sequence). V gave up 5 bases and J gave up 4 bases; unmatched junction bases: 10. The CDR3 is 16 amino acids. CDR3 bases: TGTGCCAGCAGTGCATACAGGGGGACTACGAATCAGCCCCAGCATTTT. This gives the protein CASSAYRGTTNQPQHF.

The chain combines TRBV27 with TRBJ1-2; D possibly corresponds to TRBD1 (6 bases). Trimming shortened V by 6 bases and J by 5 bases, and 13 bases separated the two germline ends. Germline loops: CDR1 MNHEY, CDR2 SMNVEV (reference sequence). This CDR3 has 13 amino acids. The chain's CDR3 is CASRTQQGYGYTF. The CDR3 DNA follows: TGTGCCAGCAGAACTCAACAGGGATATGGCTACACCTTC.

The chain links TRBV4-2 to TRBJ2-3, with 11 bases matching TRBD2. CDR1 and CDR2 (germline): LGHNA, YNFKEQ. The CDR3 sequence is 18 residues long. V shed 1 base, J shed 1 base, and the junction held 7 bases outside the gene matches. The CDR3 DNA reads TGTGCCAGCAGCCAAGGGGTAGCGGGAGGGTTGGGCACAGATACGCAGTATTTT. Protein sequence: CASSQGVAGGLGTDTQYF.

The chain has TRBV7-7 and TRBJ2-3, with TRBD2 identical over 7 bases. This CDR3 comprises 18 residues. J gave up 1 base and V 4 bases, and 14 bases lay outside the gene matches. Germline values: CDR1 SSHAT, CDR2 FNYEAQ (reference sequence). The CDR3: CASSSRPIRSGGTDTQYF. CDR3 sequence (DNA): TGTGCCAGCAGCTCCCGTCCCATTAGAAGCGGGGGCACAGATACGCAGTATTTT. The entire variable domain, with the rest obtained from reference TRBV7-7 and TRBJ2-3, is as follows: GAGVSQSPRYKVTKRGQDVTLRCDPISSHATLYWYQQALGQGPEFLTYFNYEAQPDKSGLPSDRFSAERPEGSISTLTIQRTEQRDSAMYRCASSSRPIRSGGTDTQYFGPGTRLTVL.

The rearrangement links TRBV28 to TRBJ2-7, with 8 bases that match TRBD1. This CDR3 has 15 amino acids. Trimming at V came to 8 bases and at J to 0 bases, leaving 9 bases not matched to a gene. Germline loops: CDR1 MDHEN, CDR2 SYDVKM. The CDR3 region is CASRPGTGYSYEQYF. The CDR3 region has the DNA TGTGCCAGCCGTCCCGGGACAGGTTACTCCTACGAGCAGTACTTC.

The rearrangement links TRBV6-1 to TRBJ2-2; D ambiguous. Germline CDR1 is MNHNS and CDR2 is SASEGT. The CDR3 extends over 12 amino acids. V was pared by 8 bases and J by 4 bases, with 8 bases between. The CDR3 DNA follows: TGTGCCAGCTTCGAGCTCACCGGGGAGCTGTTTTTT. Its protein product is CASFELTGELFF.

Concerning this clone itself: One junction end does not reproduce the germline sequence, and a read error may be involved. The V gene is TRBV30, the J gene TRBJ2-7, with TRBD1 identical over 9 bases. The V gene's germline CDR1 is GTSNPN and CDR2 SVGIG (reference sequence). The CDR3 is 16 amino acids. CDR3 nucleotides: TGTGCCTGGAGTAAATCCAACAGGGGGCCGTCCTGCGAGCAGTACTTC. Its protein product is CAWSKSNRGPSCEQYF.

The chain carries TRBV5-6 and TRBJ2-1; TRBD1 agrees at 9 bases. J gave up 6 bases and V 0 bases, and 10 bases lay outside the gene matches. From germline, CDR1 is SGHDT and CDR2 YYEEEE. CDR3 size: 17 residues. The CDR3 sequence: CASSLAVGTGYGNEQFF. For the CDR3, the DNA is TGTGCCAGCAGCTTGGCCGTTGGGACAGGGTACGGCAATGAGCAGTTCTTC.

V is TRBV20-1 and J is TRBJ1-2; unclear D gene. V gave up 7 bases and J gave up 8 bases, with 8 bases separating them. In germline, CDR1 is DFQATT, CDR2 SNEGSKA (reference sequence). CDR3 length: 9 amino acids. The CDR3 DNA reads TGCAGTGTTCTGGAGGGCTACACCTTC. It codes for CSVLEGYTF.

The V and J genes are TRBV4-1 and TRBJ2-5; tentative D call: TRBD1 (6 bases). The ends were cut back, 4 bases at V and 4 bases at J, with 19 bases in the middle. The germline V gene has CDR1 MGHRA and CDR2 YSYEKL. The CDR3 totals 16 residues. In nucleotides, the CDR3 is TGCGCCAGCAGCCCACTAGGGGGTCGCGGGCGAGAGACCCAGTACTTC. Protein: CASSPLGGRGRETQYF.